This T cell receptor (beta chain) was found in a study of blood T cell repertoires in COVID-19. TCRdb's copy holds only in-frame clones and misses some; the assay was immunoSEQ multiplex PCR. The sample has about 69,000 clones, roughly 80% seen once; the top ten hold 10% to 15%. CDR1 and CDR2 from the germline V gene are SEHNR and FQNEAQ (reference sequence). The CDR3 is made up of 15 amino acids. Trimming removed 4 bases from V and 2 bases from J, with 15 bases in between. The sequenced sample was peripheral blood. The chain employs TRBV7-9 and TRBJ2-7; a possible D gene is TRBD2 (6 bases). The clonotype comes from a man aged 45 to 65 with COVID-19, enrolled during active disease. CDR3 protein: CASSWAGTSTYEQYF. The DNA for the CDR3 is TGTGCCAGCAGCTGGGCCGGGACTTCTACCTACGAGCAGTACTTC.